This T cell receptor beta chain appears in the sequencing data of a study of cytomegalovirus exposure and HLA in healthy donors. Study-wide results and limits: A later analysis revealed that TCR association rates differed between HLA loci, peaking at DRB1 and bottoming out at HLA-C.

13 Jbeta primers and 60 Vbeta primers were used for the PCR. Generated by immunoSEQ multiplex PCR, the TCRdb table keeps only in-frame clones and is missing some. The table records 90,000 to 120,000 clones, 79% of them present only once. Details on this clone: Its antigen is currently unknown.

The sample consisted of PBMCs. The receptor was derived from a female donor in good health and CMV-seropositive.

CDR3: CASSQEVRISGNTIYF. The CDR3 DNA reads as TGTGCCAGCAGCCAAGAAGTCAGGATATCTGGAAACACCATATATTTT. The chain is built from TRBV4-2 and TRBJ1-3; D not resolved. The CDR3 is 16 residues long. V shed 0 bases and J shed 1 base, with 10 bases lying between them. The V gene's germline CDR1 is LGHNA and CDR2 YNFKEQ.